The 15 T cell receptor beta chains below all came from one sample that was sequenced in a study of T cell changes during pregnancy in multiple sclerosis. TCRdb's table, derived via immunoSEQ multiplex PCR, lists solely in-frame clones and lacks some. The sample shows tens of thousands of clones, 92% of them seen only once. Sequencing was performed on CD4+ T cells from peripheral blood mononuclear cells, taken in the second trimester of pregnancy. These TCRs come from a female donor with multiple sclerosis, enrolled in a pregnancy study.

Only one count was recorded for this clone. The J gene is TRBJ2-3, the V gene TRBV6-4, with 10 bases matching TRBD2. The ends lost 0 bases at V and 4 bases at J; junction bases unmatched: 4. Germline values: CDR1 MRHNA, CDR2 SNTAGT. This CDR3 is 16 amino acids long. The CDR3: CASSDSSGGAPDTQYF. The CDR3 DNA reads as TGTGCCAGCAGTGACTCGAGCGGGGGGGCTCCAGATACGCAGTATTTT.

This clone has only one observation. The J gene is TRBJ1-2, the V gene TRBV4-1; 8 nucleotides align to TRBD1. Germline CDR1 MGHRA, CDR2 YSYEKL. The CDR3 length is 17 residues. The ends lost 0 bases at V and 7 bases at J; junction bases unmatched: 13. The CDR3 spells CASSQDLSGGLAGGYTF. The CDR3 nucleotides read TGCGCCAGCAGCCAAGATCTGTCAGGGGGCCTAGCTGGTGGCTACACCTTC.

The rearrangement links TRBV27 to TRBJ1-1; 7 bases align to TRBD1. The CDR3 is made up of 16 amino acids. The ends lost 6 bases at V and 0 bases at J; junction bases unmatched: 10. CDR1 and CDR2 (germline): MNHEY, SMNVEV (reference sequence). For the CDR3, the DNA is TGTGCCAGCAGACTAGGGGGCCCAGGGGTGAACACTGAAGCTTTCTTT. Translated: CASRLGGPGVNTEAFF.

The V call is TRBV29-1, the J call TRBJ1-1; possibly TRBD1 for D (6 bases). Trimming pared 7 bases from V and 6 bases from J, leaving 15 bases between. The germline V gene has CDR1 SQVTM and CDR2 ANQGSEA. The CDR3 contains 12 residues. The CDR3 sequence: CSAGGGGPEAFF. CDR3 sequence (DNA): TGCAGCGCCGGGGGCGGGGGCCCTGAAGCTTTCTTT. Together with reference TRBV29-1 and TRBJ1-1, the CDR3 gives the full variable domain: SAVISQKPSRDICQRGTSLTIQCQVDSQVTMMFWYRQQPGQSLTLIATANQGSEATYESGFVIDKFPISRPNLTFSTLTVSNMSPEDSSIYLCSAGGGGPEAFFGQGTRLTVV.

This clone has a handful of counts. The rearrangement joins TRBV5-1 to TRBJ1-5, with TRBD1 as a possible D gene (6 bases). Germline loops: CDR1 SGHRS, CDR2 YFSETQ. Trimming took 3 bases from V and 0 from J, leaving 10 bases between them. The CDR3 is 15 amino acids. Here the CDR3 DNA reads TGCGCCAGCAGCTCTACAGGGCTTAGCAATCAGCCCCAGCATTTT. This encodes CASSSTGLSNQPQHF.

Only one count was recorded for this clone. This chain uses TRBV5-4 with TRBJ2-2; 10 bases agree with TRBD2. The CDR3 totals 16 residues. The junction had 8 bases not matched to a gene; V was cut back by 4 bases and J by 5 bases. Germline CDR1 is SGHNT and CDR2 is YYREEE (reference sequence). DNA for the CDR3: TGTGCCAGCAGCAAGCGGGGGGGCCGGAGGACCGGGGAGCTGTTTTTT. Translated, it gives CASSKRGGRRTGELFF.

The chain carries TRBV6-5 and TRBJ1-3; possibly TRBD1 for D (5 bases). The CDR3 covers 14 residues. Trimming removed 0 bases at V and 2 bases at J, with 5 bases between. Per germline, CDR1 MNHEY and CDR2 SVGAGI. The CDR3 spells CASSYSGAGNTIYF. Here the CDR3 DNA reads TGTGCCAGCAGTTACTCAGGGGCTGGAAACACCATATATTTT.

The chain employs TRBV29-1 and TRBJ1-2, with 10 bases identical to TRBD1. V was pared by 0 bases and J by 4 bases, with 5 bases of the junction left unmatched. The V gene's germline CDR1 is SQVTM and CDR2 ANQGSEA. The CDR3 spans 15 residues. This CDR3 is CSVEDLGTGVYGYTF. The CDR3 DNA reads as TGCAGCGTTGAAGATTTAGGGACAGGGGTCTATGGCTACACCTTC.

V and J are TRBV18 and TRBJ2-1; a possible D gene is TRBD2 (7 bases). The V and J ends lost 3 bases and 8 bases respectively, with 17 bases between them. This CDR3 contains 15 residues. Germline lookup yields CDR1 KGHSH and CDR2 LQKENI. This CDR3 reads CASSPNGQGGDEQFF. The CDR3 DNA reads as TGTGCCAGCTCACCGAATGGGCAAGGGGGGGATGAGCAGTTCTTC.

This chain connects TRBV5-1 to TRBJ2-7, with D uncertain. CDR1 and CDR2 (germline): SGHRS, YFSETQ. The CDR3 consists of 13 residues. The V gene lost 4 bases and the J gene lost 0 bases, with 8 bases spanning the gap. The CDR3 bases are TGCGCCAGCAGCCCCCGTAGCTCCTACGAGCAGTACTTC. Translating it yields CASSPRSSYEQYF.

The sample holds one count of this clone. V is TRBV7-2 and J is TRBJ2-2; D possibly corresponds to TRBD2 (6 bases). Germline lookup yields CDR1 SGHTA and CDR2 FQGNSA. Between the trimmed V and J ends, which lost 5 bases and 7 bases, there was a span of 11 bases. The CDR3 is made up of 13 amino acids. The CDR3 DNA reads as TGTGCCAGCAGCAAGCAGGGAGGCGGGGAGCTGTTTTTT. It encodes CASSKQGGGELFF.

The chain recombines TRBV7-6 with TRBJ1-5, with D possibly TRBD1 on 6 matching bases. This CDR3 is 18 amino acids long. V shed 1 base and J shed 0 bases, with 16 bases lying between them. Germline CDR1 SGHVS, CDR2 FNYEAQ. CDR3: CASSLGPAGANSNQPQHF. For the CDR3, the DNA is TGTGCCAGCAGCTTAGGGCCTGCGGGGGCCAATAGCAATCAGCCCCAGCATTTT. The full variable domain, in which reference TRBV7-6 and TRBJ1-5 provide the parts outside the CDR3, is GAGVSQSPRYKVTKRGQDVALRCDPISGHVSLYWYRQALGQGPEFLTYFNYEAQQDKSGLPNDRFSAERPEGSISTLTIQRTEQRDSAMYRCASSLGPAGANSNQPQHFGDGTRLSIL.

The CDR3 loop is CATSRGSGGTQPQHF. CDR3 DNA sequence: TGTGCCACCAGCAGAGGGTCAGGGGGCACTCAGCCCCAGCATTTT. V usage is TRBV15 and J usage is TRBJ1-5; 8 bases agree with TRBD1. The CDR3 runs to 15 residues. The trim removed 1 base at V and 6 bases at J, leaving 5 bases unmatched. Germline CDR1 is LNHNV and CDR2 is YYDKDF (reference sequence).

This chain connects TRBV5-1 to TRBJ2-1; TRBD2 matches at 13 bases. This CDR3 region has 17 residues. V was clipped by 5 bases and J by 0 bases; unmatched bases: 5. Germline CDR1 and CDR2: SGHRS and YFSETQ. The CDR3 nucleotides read TGCGCCAGCAGGCTTAGGACTAGCGGGAGCTCCTACAATGAGCAGTTCTTC. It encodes CASRLRTSGSSYNEQFF.

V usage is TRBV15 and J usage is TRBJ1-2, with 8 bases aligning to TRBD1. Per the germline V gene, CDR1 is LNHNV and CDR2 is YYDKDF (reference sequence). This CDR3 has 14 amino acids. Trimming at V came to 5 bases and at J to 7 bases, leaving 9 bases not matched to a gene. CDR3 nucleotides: TGTGCCACCAGCCCCCTCCAGGGGGCTCGTGGCTACACCTTC. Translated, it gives CATSPLQGARGYTF.